These 26 T cell receptor beta chains originate from one sample sequenced in a study of brain T cells in children with intractable seizures. The assay was immunoSEQ multiplex PCR, and TCRdb's table has in-frame clones only and misses some. The sample has about 80,000 clones; around 91% are singletons. The specimen was peripheral blood, collected at surgery. All receptors come from a girl aged 2-10 years with Rasmussen encephalitis and intractable seizures.

This chain joins TRBV3-1 (or the pseudogene TRBV3-2) and TRBJ2-2; TRBD2 might be the D (5 bases). V was shortened by 4 bases and J by 0 bases, with 15 bases between the two germline ends. Germline V gives CDR1 LGHDT, CDR2 YNNKEL (reference sequence). The CDR3 sequence is 17 residues long. CDR3 sequence: CASSPLRGIANTGELFF. As DNA, the CDR3 is TGTGCCAGCAGCCCCCTCCGGGGTATCGCGAACACCGGGGAGCTGTTTTTT.

The chain carries TRBV27 and TRBJ2-3; 9 positions agree with TRBD1. The germline CDR1 and CDR2 sequences are MNHEY and SMNVEV (reference sequence). The CDR3 is 14 residues long. With V trimmed by 6 bases and J by 5 bases, 6 bases remained unmatched. DNA for the CDR3: TGTGCCAGCAGCCCGGGACAGGGCAGAGATACGCAGTATTTT. This sequence encodes CASSPGQGRDTQYF.

The chain combines TRBV11-3 with TRBJ2-7; 7 nucleotides agree with TRBD1. CDR1 and CDR2 (germline): SGHNT, YENEEA. The CDR3 totals 14 residues. Trimming removed 5 bases from V and 3 bases from J; junction bases left unmatched: 7. CDR3 amino acids: CASSGDRAHYEQYF. CDR3 DNA: TGTGCCAGCAGCGGGGACAGAGCCCACTACGAGCAGTACTTC.

The chain has TRBV10-3 and TRBJ1-2; a possible D gene is TRBD1 (6 bases). This CDR3 is built from 14 residues. Germline V gene sequence: CDR1 ENHRY, CDR2 SYGVKD. Trimming pared 6 bases from V and 0 bases from J, leaving 11 bases between. The CDR3 loop is CAIRRQETNYGYTF. CDR3 nucleotides: TGTGCCATCAGACGACAGGAAACTAACTATGGCTACACCTTC.

This chain connects TRBV6-2 or TRBV6-3 to TRBJ2-7; 7 positions agree with TRBD2. There are 16 residues in the CDR3. Germline CDR1 is MNHEY and CDR2 is SVGEGT. V was pared by 0 bases and J by 5 bases, with 10 bases of the junction left unmatched. CDR3 nucleotide sequence: TGTGCCAGCAGTTACTCGAACAAGCGGGGTATTGACGAGCAGTACTTC. Translation gives CASSYSNKRGIDEQYF.

The genes are TRBV5-1 and TRBJ2-1; D is perhaps TRBD1 (6 bases). The length of the CDR3 is 17 residues. The germline CDR1 and CDR2 sequences are SGHRS and YFSETQ. The ends were cut back, 3 bases at V and 0 bases at J, with 16 bases in the middle. The CDR3 nucleotides read TGCGCCAGCAGCTCCCCCCGGACAGAGTCCTCCTACAATGAGCAGTTCTTC. The encoded protein is CASSSPRTESSYNEQFF.

The CDR3 DNA follows: TGTGCCAGCAGTAACCCTCCAGGCTCCATGGCTTTCTTT. It encodes CASSNPPGSMAFF. The gene calls are TRBV28 and TRBJ1-1, with D unclear. The CDR3 length is 13 residues. Germline V lookup: CDR1 MDHEN, CDR2 SYDVKM. V lost 5 bases, J lost 11 bases, and 18 bases lay in between.

Written as DNA, the CDR3 is TGTGCCAGTAGTAAGACCATAAATCAGCCCCAGCATTTT. Translation: CASSKTINQPQHF. This chain connects TRBV19 to TRBJ1-5; D uncertain. The CDR3 sequence is 13 residues long. CDR1 is LNHDA and CDR2 is SQIVND in the germline V gene (reference sequence). V shed 4 bases and J shed 4 bases, with 8 bases lying between them.

This chain uses TRBV6-5 with TRBJ2-5, with no clear D. The CDR3 contains 14 residues. Between the trimmed V and J ends, which lost 4 bases and 5 bases, there was a span of 14 bases. Germline V CDR1 and CDR2: MNHEY, SVGAGI. The CDR3 region has the DNA TGTGCCAGCAGTTTAATCAGAGGAAGGGAGACCCAGTACTTC. Translating gives CASSLIRGRETQYF.

The genes are TRBV2 and TRBJ2-1, with 11 bases aligning to TRBD2. The CDR3 is 15 amino acids. CDR1 and CDR2 (germline): SNHLY, FYNNEI. V gave up 6 bases and J gave up 4 bases; unmatched junction bases: 5. CDR3 coding DNA: TGTGCCAGCAGCGCCGGGACTAGCGGTTACAATGAGCAGTTCTTC. This encodes CASSAGTSGYNEQFF.

This chain connects TRBV7-9 to TRBJ2-7; possibly TRBD1 or TRBD2 for D (6 bases each). V was shortened by 1 base and J by 2 bases, with 9 bases between the two germline ends. CDR3 length equals 14 residues. Looked up from germline, CDR1 is SEHNR and CDR2 is FQNEAQ (reference sequence). The CDR3 bases are TGTGCCAGCAGCTTAGATGGGGGGCCCTACGAGCAGTACTTC. Its protein product is CASSLDGGPYEQYF.

The chain links TRBV6-5 to TRBJ2-3; D call uncertain. V lost 6 bases and J 0 bases, leaving 13 bases between the germline ends. Germline CDR1 MNHEY, CDR2 SVGAGI. The CDR3 runs to 15 residues. As DNA, the CDR3 is TGTGCCAGCAGGCCTACTTGGCCTAGCACAGATACGCAGTATTTT. Translation gives CASRPTWPSTDTQYF.

This chain joins TRBV18 and TRBJ2-7, with 8 bases fitting TRBD1. This CDR3 region has 15 residues. Germline CDR1 KGHSH, CDR2 LQKENI. V shed 3 bases, J shed 3 bases, and the junction held 7 bases outside the gene matches. The CDR3 DNA reads as TGTGCCAGCTCACCCACAGGGGGGTCTCGCTACGAGCAGTACTTC. Its translation is CASSPTGGSRYEQYF.

The chain employs TRBV11-2 and TRBJ2-4, with D maybe TRBD1 (6 bases). In germline, CDR1 is SGHAT, CDR2 FQNNGV. The germline V and J ends were trimmed by 3 bases and 6 bases, with 12 bases remaining between them. The CDR3 has 14 residues. CDR3 residues: CASSLMEQGNIQYF. The DNA of the CDR3 is TGTGCCAGCAGCTTGATGGAACAGGGAAACATTCAGTACTTC.

The CDR3 nucleotides read TGTGCCAGCAGTTTATTGGGGGAGTTTGGCTACACCTTC. Protein sequence: CASSLLGEFGYTF. This rearrangement joins TRBV28 to TRBJ1-2; possibly TRBD1 for D (5 bases). The V and J ends lost 1 base and 7 bases respectively, with 10 bases between them. The CDR3 extends over 13 amino acids. The germline gives CDR1 MDHEN, CDR2 SYDVKM.

V is TRBV2 and J is TRBJ1-2; no definite D call. This CDR3 is 15 amino acids long. Per germline, CDR1 SNHLY and CDR2 FYNNEI. V was pared by 2 bases and J by 8 bases, with 18 bases between. The CDR3 bases are TGTGCCAGCAGTGAATGGGTATTGGACGATGAAGGCTACACCTTC. Its translation is CASSEWVLDDEGYTF.

The rearrangement joins TRBV4-2 to TRBJ1-6; TRBD1 might be the D (6 bases). Germline CDR1 is LGHNA and CDR2 is YNFKEQ. The CDR3 spans 15 residues. The V gene lost 4 bases and the J gene lost 5 bases, with 12 bases spanning the gap. The CDR3 region has the DNA TGTGCCAGCAGCCCCGGACAGAGTAATAATTCACCCCTCCACTTT. Its translation: CASSPGQSNNSPLHF.

The CDR3 sequence is CASSDRTNTEAFF. The CDR3 region has the DNA TGTGCCAGCAGTGACAGAACGAACACTGAAGCTTTCTTT. The chain uses TRBV6-1 and TRBJ1-1; D not certain. From germline, CDR1 is MNHNS and CDR2 SASEGT. Between the trimmed V and J ends, which lost 3 bases and 1 base, there was a span of 6 bases. This CDR3 spans 13 amino acids.

The rearrangement links TRBV27 to TRBJ2-3; weak D call: TRBD2 (5 bases). This CDR3 contains 14 residues. Germline V gene sequence: CDR1 MNHEY, CDR2 SMNVEV (reference sequence). Deletions cut 6 bases from V and 3 bases from J, with 13 bases between. The CDR3 DNA follows: TGTGCCAGCAGCTCCAGCGGACCAACAGATACGCAGTATTTT. Translated: CASSSSGPTDTQYF.

The chain has TRBV3-1 (or the pseudogene TRBV3-2) and TRBJ2-7; D unclear. Trimming left V 1 base short and J 4 bases short, with 5 bases between. Germline CDR1 and CDR2: LGHDT and YNNKEL (reference sequence). This CDR3 is built from 12 residues. In DNA, the CDR3 is TGTGCCAGCAGCCAAGCTGGATACGAGCAGTACTTC. It is translated as CASSQAGYEQYF.

The CDR3 nucleotides read TGTGCCAGCAGCTTAGTAGCGGGGGCCCGCGAGACCCAGTACTTC. Translating gives CASSLVAGARETQYF. The rearrangement joins TRBV7-6 to TRBJ2-5; 9 bases agree with TRBD2. The ends lost 1 base at V and 5 bases at J; junction bases unmatched: 5. CDR1 is SGHVS, CDR2 FNYEAQ, per germline. The CDR3 length is 15 residues.

The chain recombines TRBV7-9 with TRBJ1-1; TRBD1 agrees at 7 bases. Germline V gene sequence: CDR1 SEHNR, CDR2 FQNEAQ (reference sequence). With V trimmed by 4 bases and J by 11 bases, 16 bases remained unmatched. CDR3 size: 15 residues. The CDR3 here is CASSSPDDREFVAFF. CDR3 sequence (DNA): TGTGCCAGCAGCTCCCCCGATGACAGGGAGTTTGTCGCTTTCTTT.

This chain connects TRBV19 to TRBJ1-2; D is perhaps TRBD1 (5 bases). With 0 bases removed from V and 6 bases from J, the gap between germline ends came to 17 bases. The CDR3 consists of 16 residues. Germline lookup yields CDR1 LNHDA and CDR2 SQIVND (reference sequence). The CDR3, as DNA: TGTGCCAGTAGTATAGACAGTAAGCAGGGCCCCAATGGCTACACCTTC. It is translated as CASSIDSKQGPNGYTF.

The V and J genes are TRBV12-3 or TRBV12-4 and TRBJ2-1; a weak D match, TRBD1 (5 bases). This CDR3 region has 13 residues. V lost 5 bases to trimming and J lost 6 bases, with 11 bases between them. CDR3 nucleotide sequence: TGTGCCAGCAGTAAGGGGTATTTCAATGAGCAGTTCTTC. This sequence encodes CASSKGYFNEQFF.

V usage is TRBV11-2 and J usage is TRBJ1-5; D unresolved. Germline V lookup: CDR1 SGHAT, CDR2 FQNNGV. CDR3 length equals 13 residues. The ends were cut back, 5 bases at V and 2 bases at J, with 7 bases in the middle. CDR3 residues: CASSHPGNQPQHF. The CDR3 region has the DNA TGTGCCAGCAGCCACCCCGGCAATCAGCCCCAGCATTTT.

V usage is TRBV7-6 and J usage is TRBJ1-3; D gene ambiguous. V was clipped by 3 bases and J by 2 bases, with 14 bases between them. The germline CDR1 and CDR2 sequences are SGHVS and FNYEAQ. The CDR3 spans 16 residues. The CDR3 here is CASSLSREVPGNTIYF. CDR3 nucleotides: TGTGCCAGCAGCTTGTCTCGGGAAGTCCCTGGAAACACCATATATTTT.